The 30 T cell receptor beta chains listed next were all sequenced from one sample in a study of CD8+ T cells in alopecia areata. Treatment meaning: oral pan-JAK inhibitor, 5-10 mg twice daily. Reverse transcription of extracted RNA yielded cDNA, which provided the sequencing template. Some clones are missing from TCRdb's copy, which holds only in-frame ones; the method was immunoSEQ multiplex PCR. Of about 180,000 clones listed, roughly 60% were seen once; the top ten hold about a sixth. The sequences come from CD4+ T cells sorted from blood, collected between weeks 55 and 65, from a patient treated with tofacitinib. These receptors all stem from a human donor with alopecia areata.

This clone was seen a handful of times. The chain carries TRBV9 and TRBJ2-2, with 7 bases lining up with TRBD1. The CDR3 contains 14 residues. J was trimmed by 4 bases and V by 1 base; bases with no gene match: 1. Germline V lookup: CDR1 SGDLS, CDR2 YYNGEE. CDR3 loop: CASSVPGGTGELFF. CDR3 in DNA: TGTGCCAGCAGCGTACCAGGGGGCACCGGGGAGCTGTTTTTT.

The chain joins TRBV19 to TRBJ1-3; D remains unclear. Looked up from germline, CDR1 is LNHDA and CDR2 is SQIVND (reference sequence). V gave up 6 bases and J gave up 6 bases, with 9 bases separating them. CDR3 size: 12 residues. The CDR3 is CASSAKKNTIYF. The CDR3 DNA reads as TGTGCCAGTAGCGCAAAGAAAAACACCATATATTTT.

This CDR3 reads CASGWQSNTEAFF. CDR3 nucleotide sequence: TGTGCCAGCGGGTGGCAGTCCAACACTGAAGCTTTCTTT. The chain couples TRBV2 to TRBJ1-1; D gene unclear. The germline CDR1 and CDR2 sequences are SNHLY and FYNNEI. This CDR3 region has 13 residues. Trimming cost V 8 bases and J 2 bases, with 12 bases left between them.

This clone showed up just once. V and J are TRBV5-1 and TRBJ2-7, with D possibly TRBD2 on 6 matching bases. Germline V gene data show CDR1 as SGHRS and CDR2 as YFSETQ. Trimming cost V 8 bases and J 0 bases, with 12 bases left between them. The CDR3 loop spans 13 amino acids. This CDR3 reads CASSGLSSYEQYF. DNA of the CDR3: TGCGCCAGTTCGGGACTTAGCTCCTACGAGCAGTACTTC.

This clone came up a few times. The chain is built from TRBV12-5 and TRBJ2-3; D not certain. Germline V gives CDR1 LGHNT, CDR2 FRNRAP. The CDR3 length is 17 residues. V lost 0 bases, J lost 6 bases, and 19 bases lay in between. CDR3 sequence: CASGLVHTPHRADTQYF. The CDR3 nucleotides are TGTGCTAGTGGTTTGGTACACACCCCTCACCGGGCCGATACGCAGTATTTT.

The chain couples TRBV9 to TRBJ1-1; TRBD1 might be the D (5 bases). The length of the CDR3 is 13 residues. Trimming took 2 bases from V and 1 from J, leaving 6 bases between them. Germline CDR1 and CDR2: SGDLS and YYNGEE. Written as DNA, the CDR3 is TGTGCCAGCAGCGTCGGGGCGAACACTGAAGCTTTCTTT. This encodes CASSVGANTEAFF.

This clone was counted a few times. For the CDR3, the DNA is TGTGCCAGTAGCTTAGGACAGCACCAGTACTTC. It translates to CASSLGQHQYF. The chain joins TRBV19 to TRBJ2-4; D might be TRBD1 (6 bases). Germline V CDR1 and CDR2: LNHDA, SQIVND (reference sequence). The V end lost 6 bases, the J end lost 13 bases, and 13 bases lay between the germline ends. The CDR3 has 11 residues.

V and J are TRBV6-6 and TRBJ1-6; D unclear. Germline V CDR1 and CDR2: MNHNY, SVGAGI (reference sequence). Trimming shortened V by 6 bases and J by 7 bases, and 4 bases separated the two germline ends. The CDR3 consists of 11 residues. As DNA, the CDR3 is TGTGCCAGCAGAACGAATTCACCCCTCCACTTT. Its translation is CASRTNSPLHF.

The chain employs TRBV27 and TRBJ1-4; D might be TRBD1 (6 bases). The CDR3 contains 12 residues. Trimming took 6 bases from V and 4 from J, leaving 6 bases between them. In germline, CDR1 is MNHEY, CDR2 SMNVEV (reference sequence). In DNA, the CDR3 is TGTGCCAGCAGACAGGGTAATGAAAAACTGTTTTTT. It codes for CASRQGNEKLFF.

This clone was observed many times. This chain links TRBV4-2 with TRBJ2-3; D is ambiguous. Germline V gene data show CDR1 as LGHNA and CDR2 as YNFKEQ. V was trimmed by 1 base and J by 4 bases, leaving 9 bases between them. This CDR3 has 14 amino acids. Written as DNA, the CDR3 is TGTGCCAGCAGCCAAGGAATTTGGTCAGATACGCAGTATTTT. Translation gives CASSQGIWSDTQYF.

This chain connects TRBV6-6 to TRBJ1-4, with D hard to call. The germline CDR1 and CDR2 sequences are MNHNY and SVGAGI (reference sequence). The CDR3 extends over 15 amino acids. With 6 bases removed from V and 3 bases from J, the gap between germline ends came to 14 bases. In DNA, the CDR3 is TGTGCCAGCAGGCTTCGACGTCAGTCTAATGAAAAACTGTTTTTT. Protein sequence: CASRLRRQSNEKLFF.

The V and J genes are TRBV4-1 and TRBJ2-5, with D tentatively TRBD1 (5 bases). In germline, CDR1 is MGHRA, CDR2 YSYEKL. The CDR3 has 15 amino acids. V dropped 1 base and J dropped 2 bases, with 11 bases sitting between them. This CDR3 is CASSQASHRQETQYF. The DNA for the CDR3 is TGCGCCAGCAGCCAAGCTTCTCACAGGCAAGAGACCCAGTACTTC.

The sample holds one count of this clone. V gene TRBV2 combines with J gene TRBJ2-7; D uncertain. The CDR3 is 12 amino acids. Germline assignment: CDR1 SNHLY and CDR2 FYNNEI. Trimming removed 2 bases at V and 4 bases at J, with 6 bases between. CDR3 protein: CASSENLYEQYF. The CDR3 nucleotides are TGTGCCAGCAGTGAAAATTTGTACGAGCAGTACTTC.

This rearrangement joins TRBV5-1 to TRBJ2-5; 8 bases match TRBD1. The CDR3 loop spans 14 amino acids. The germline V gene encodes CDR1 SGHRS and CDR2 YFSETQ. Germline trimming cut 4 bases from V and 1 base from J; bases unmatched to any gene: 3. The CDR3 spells CASSIGTGQETQYF. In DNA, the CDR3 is TGCGCCAGCAGCATAGGGACAGGCCAAGAGACCCAGTACTTC.

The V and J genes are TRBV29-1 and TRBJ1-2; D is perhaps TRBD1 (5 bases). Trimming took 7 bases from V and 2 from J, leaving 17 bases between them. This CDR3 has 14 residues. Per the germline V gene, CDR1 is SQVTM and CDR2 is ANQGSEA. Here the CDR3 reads CSAEVSGLNYGYTF. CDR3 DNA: TGCAGCGCAGAAGTTTCGGGACTGAACTATGGCTACACCTTC.

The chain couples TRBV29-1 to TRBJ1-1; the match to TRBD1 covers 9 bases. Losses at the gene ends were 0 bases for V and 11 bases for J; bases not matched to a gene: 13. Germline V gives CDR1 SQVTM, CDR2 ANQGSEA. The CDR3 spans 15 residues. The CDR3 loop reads CSVEDPDRGGRKAFF. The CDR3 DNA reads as TGCAGCGTTGAAGATCCGGACAGGGGAGGAAGAAAGGCTTTCTTT.

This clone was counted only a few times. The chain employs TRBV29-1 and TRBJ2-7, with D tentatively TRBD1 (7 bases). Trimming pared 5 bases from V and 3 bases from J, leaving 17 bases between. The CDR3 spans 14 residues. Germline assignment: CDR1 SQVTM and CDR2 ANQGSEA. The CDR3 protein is CSVCLAGQNYEQYF. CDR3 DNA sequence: TGCAGCGTTTGCTTGGCGGGACAGAACTACGAGCAGTACTTC.

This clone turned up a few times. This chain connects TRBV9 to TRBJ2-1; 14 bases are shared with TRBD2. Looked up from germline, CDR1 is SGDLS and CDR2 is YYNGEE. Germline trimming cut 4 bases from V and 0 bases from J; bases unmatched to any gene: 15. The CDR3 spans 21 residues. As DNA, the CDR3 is TGTGCCAGCAGCTCCCAATGGACTAGCGGGGGGCTCTTCAGCTCCTACAATGAGCAGTTCTTC. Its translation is CASSSQWTSGGLFSSYNEQFF. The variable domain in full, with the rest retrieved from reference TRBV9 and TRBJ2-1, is DSGVTQTPKHLITATGQRVTLRCSPRSGDLSVYWYQQSLDQGLQFLIQYYNGEERAKGNILERFSAQQFPDLHSELNLSSLELGDSALYFCASSSQWTSGGLFSSYNEQFFGPGTRLTVL.

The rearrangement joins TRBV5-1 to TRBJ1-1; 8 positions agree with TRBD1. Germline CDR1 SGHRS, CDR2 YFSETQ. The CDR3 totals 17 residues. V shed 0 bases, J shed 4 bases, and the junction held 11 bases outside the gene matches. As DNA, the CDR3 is TGCGCCAGCAGCTTGGCTCTGCAGGGGGCCAGCGGCACTGAAGCTTTCTTT. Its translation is CASSLALQGASGTEAFF.

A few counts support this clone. CDR3 region: CAISGGGNQETQYF. Here the CDR3 DNA reads TGTGCCATCAGTGGTGGGGGAAATCAAGAGACCCAGTACTTC. J is TRBJ2-5 and V is TRBV10-3; the D call may be TRBD1 or TRBD2 (5 bases each). Trimming shortened V by 4 bases and J by 2 bases, and 11 bases separated the two germline ends. This CDR3 is 14 amino acids long. CDR1 and CDR2 from the germline V gene are ENHRY and SYGVKD.

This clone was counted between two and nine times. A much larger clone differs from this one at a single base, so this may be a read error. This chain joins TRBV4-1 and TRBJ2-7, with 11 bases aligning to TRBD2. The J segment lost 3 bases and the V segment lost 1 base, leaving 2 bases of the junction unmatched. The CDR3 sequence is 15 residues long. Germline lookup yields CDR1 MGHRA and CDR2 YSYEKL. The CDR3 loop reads CASSQASGGIYEQYF. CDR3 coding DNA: TGCGCCAGCAGCCAAGCTAGCGGGGGGATCTACGAGCAGTACTTC.

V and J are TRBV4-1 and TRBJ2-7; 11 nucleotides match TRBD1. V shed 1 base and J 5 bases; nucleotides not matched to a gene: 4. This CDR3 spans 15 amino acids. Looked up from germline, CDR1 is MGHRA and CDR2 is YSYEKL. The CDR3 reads CASSQVGTGGDEQYF. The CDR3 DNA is TGCGCCAGCAGCCAAGTTGGGACAGGGGGTGACGAGCAGTACTTC.

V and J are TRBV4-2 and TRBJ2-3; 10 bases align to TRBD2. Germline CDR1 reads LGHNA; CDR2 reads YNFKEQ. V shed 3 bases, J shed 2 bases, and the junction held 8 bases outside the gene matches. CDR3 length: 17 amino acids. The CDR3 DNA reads TGTGCCAGCAGCCATCCCACTAGCGGGGTTAACACAGATACGCAGTATTTT. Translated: CASSHPTSGVNTDTQYF.

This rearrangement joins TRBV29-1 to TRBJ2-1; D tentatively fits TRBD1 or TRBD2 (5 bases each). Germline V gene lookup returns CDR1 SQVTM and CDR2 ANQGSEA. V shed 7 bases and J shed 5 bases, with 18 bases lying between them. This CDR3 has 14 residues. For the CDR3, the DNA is TGCAGCGATTGGGACCCACTCAGGAACAATGAGCAGTTCTTC. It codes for CSDWDPLRNNEQFF.

For the CDR3, the DNA is TGCAGCGTCCAGGACACCGCAAATTCACCCCTCCACTTT. This codes for CSVQDTANSPLHF. This chain links TRBV29-1 with TRBJ1-6; D is perhaps TRBD1 (5 bases). The CDR3 loop spans 13 amino acids. Germline loops: CDR1 SQVTM, CDR2 ANQGSEA. Trimming cost V 6 bases and J 7 bases, with 13 bases left between them.

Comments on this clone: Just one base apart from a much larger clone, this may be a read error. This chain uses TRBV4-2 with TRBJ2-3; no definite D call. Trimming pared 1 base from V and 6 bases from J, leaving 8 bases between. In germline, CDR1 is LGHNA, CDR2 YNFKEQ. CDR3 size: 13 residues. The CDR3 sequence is CASSQALGDTQYF. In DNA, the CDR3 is TGTGCCAGCAGCCAAGCTCTAGGGGATACGCAGTATTTT.

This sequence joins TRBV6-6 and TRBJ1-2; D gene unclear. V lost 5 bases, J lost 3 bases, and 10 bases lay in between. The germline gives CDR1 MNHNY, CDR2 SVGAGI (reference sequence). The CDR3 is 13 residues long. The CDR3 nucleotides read TGTGCCAGCAGTACGAGGGAGGACTATGGCTACACCTTC. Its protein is CASSTREDYGYTF.

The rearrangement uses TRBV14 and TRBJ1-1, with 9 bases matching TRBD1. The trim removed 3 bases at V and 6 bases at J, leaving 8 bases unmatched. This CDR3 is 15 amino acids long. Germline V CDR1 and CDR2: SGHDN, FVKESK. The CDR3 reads CASSHKGTGSAEAFF. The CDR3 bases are TGTGCCAGCAGCCATAAAGGGACAGGGTCGGCTGAAGCTTTCTTT.

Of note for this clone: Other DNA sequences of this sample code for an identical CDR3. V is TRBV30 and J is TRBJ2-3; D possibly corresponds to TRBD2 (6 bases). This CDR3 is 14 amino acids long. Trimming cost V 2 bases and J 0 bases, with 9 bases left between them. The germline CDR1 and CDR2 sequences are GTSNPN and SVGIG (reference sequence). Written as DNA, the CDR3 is TGTGCCTGGAGTTTCGCGGGGAGCACAGATACGCAGTATTTT. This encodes CAWSFAGSTDTQYF.

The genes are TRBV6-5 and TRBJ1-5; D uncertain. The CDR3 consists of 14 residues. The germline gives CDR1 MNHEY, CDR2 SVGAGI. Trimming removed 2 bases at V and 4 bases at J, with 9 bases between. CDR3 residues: CASSYGVGNQPQHF. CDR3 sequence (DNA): TGTGCCAGCAGTTACGGTGTGGGAAATCAGCCCCAGCATTTT.